This paragraph covers one T cell receptor beta chain sequence. The target antigen is unknown. The data were taken from a study of shared clonotypes between healthy human individuals. Study findings and constraints: The genetic and exposure-history diversity represented was limited by few donors. Depth was large, yet rarefaction showed that sorted-subset sequencing was incomplete.

The assay was immunoSEQ multiplex PCR, and TCRdb's table has in-frame clones only and misses some. The top ten clones hold approximately 25% of a sample with over 800,000 clones, around 93% of them seen once. Positively selected for CCR7, the CD45RO-negative cells used as naive CD8 cells excluded terminally differentiated effector memory CD45RA+ cells. The donors were adults (healthy and HIV-negative) with no recent acute infections or vaccinations. From germline, CDR1 is SGHAT and CDR2 FQNNGV. V gave up 4 bases and J gave up 6 bases; unmatched junction bases: 6. There are 15 residues in the CDR3. J is TRBJ2-1 and V is TRBV11-2; 10 bases are a match to TRBD2. The TCR was taken from a man aged 25 to 40 in good health. The specimen was naive CD8+ T cells sorted from blood. The CDR3: CASSSSSGRGNEQFF. The CDR3 coding sequence is TGTGCCAGCAGCTCGTCTAGCGGGAGAGGCAATGAGCAGTTCTTC.